The next 10 T cell receptor beta chains were all read from a single sample in a study of blood T cell repertoires in COVID-19. Only in-frame clones appear in the TCRdb table, and some are missing; sequencing was by immunoSEQ multiplex PCR. Here the sample spans about 410,000 clones, about 88% being singletons. The sequencing sample was made of peripheral blood. The receptor source for this set is a woman in her forties with COVID-19, enrolled during active disease.

The genes are TRBV18 and TRBJ1-1, with 12 bases aligning to TRBD1. Germline CDR1 is KGHSH and CDR2 is LQKENI. Trimming removed 4 bases from V and 1 base from J; junction bases left unmatched: 7. The CDR3 spans 17 residues. DNA for the CDR3: TGTGCCAGCTCACTCCTCCGGGACAGGGGGCGGAACACTGAAGCTTTCTTT. Protein sequence: CASSLLRDRGRNTEAFF.

This chain uses TRBV4-1 with TRBJ1-3; D is perhaps TRBD1 (6 bases). Germline V gene data show CDR1 as MGHRA and CDR2 as YSYEKL. The CDR3 has 17 residues. V dropped 6 bases and J dropped 0 bases, with 18 bases sitting between them. The CDR3 reads CASSLFPQGSSGNTIYF. CDR3 nucleotides: TGCGCCAGCAGTCTATTCCCTCAGGGGAGCTCTGGAAACACCATATATTTT.

This sequence joins TRBV11-2 and TRBJ1-4; D remains unclear. V lost 1 base to trimming and J lost 13 bases, with 10 bases between them. Germline V gives CDR1 SGHAT, CDR2 FQNNGV. This CDR3 has 12 residues. The CDR3 DNA reads TGTGCCAGCAGCTTAGTGAGAGGAGGACTGTTTTTT. Translating gives CASSLVRGGLFF.

V usage is TRBV9 and J usage is TRBJ2-7; tentative D call: TRBD2 (7 bases). The germline V gene has CDR1 SGDLS and CDR2 YYNGEE. Trimming left V 3 bases short and J 0 bases short, with 16 bases between. The CDR3 covers 16 residues. CDR3 amino acids: CASSGRGGPSSYEQYF. The CDR3 bases are TGTGCCAGCAGCGGGAGGGGGGGCCCTAGCTCCTACGAGCAGTACTTC.

V gene TRBV5-4 combines with J gene TRBJ1-1; tentative D call: TRBD1 (6 bases). Germline V gene sequence: CDR1 SGHNT, CDR2 YYREEE (reference sequence). Trimming cost V 0 bases and J 2 bases, with 14 bases left between them. The CDR3 extends over 16 amino acids. This CDR3 reads CASSLAALRGNTEAFF. The CDR3 DNA follows: TGTGCCAGCAGCTTGGCCGCACTCAGGGGTAACACTGAAGCTTTCTTT.

V usage is TRBV6-1 and J usage is TRBJ1-1; D ambiguous. Trimming removed 3 bases at V and 4 bases at J, with 9 bases between. Germline V gene lookup returns CDR1 MNHNS and CDR2 SASEGT. This CDR3 spans 13 amino acids. The CDR3 DNA reads TGTGCCAGCAGTGACCTCCCCGGCACTGAAGCTTTCTTT. As protein: CASSDLPGTEAFF.

This clone has a single count. The genes are TRBV3-1 (or the pseudogene TRBV3-2) and TRBJ2-5; 9 bases match TRBD2. CDR1 and CDR2 from the germline V gene are LGHDT and YNNKEL (reference sequence). The V and J ends lost 0 bases and 7 bases, in that order; junction bases with no gene match: 9. The CDR3 covers 16 residues. The chain's CDR3 is CASSQEGFRREGTQYF. Here the CDR3 DNA reads TGTGCCAGCAGCCAAGAGGGGTTTAGGCGGGAGGGGACCCAGTACTTC.

This clone was seen only once. V gene TRBV2 combines with J gene TRBJ2-3; 7 bases map to TRBD2. The germline V gene encodes CDR1 SNHLY and CDR2 FYNNEI. The CDR3 is 12 residues long. With V trimmed by 11 bases and J by 4 bases, 6 bases remained unmatched. The CDR3 here is CAWGGVADTQYF. The DNA of the CDR3 is TGTGCCTGGGGGGGGGTGGCAGATACGCAGTATTTT.

The V call is TRBV28, the J call TRBJ1-2; 8 bases are shared with TRBD1. V lost 6 bases to trimming and J lost 8 bases; unmatched junction nucleotides: 11. The CDR3 length is 14 residues. The germline CDR1 and CDR2 sequences are MDHEN and SYDVKM. CDR3 DNA sequence: TGTGCCAGCAGCGGGGACAGGACGGGGAGGGGCTACACCTTC. Protein product: CASSGDRTGRGYTF.

The rearrangement joins TRBV5-4 to TRBJ2-3, with TRBD1 identical over 11 bases. V shed 5 bases, J shed 2 bases, and the junction held 10 bases outside the gene matches. The CDR3 has 17 amino acids. The V gene's germline CDR1 is SGHNT and CDR2 YYREEE (reference sequence). The CDR3 nucleotides are TGTGCCAGCAGTCAGGGGACAGGGGGGCCCCTCACAGATACGCAGTATTTT. The encoded protein is CASSQGTGGPLTDTQYF.